This T cell receptor (beta chain) is drawn from a study of OX40 agonist ivuxolimab in advanced cancers. Whole-study context: Patients enrolled in dose escalation were diagnosed with hepatocellular carcinoma, melanoma, renal cell or head and neck cancer. Study conclusions and caveats: There were also nonresponders showing low normalized T-cell clonal expansion.

The assay was immunoSEQ multiplex PCR, and TCRdb's table has in-frame clones only and misses some. The sample contains about 33,000 clones, roughly 83% of which appear only once. This CDR3 comprises 15 residues. V lost 3 bases, J lost 7 bases, and 15 bases lay in between. The germline V gene encodes CDR1 SGHDN and CDR2 FVKESK. Concerning this clone itself: Its matching antigen is unknown.

The genes are TRBV14 and TRBJ1-4, with D hard to call. The TCR originated in an adult with an advanced solid tumor such as melanoma, head and neck, liver or kidney cancer. Source: CD4+ or CD8+ T cells sorted from blood, taken in a trial of the OX40 agonist ivuxolimab. CDR3 protein: CASSQHDLTGEKLFF. DNA of the CDR3: TGTGCCAGCAGCCAGCACGACCTGACTGGTGAAAAACTGTTTTTT.